The next 7 T cell receptor beta chains were all read from a single sample in a study of OX40 agonist ivuxolimab in advanced cancers. TCRdb's table, derived via immunoSEQ multiplex PCR, lists solely in-frame clones and lacks some. The sample shows 25,000 to 35,000 clones, roughly 84% of them seen only once. The source was CD4+ or CD8+ T cells sorted from blood, collected in a trial of the OX40 agonist ivuxolimab. These receptors all stem from an adult with an advanced solid tumor such as melanoma, head and neck, liver or kidney cancer.

This sequence joins TRBV9 and TRBJ1-1, with unresolved D. V was pared by 3 bases and J by 5 bases, with 23 bases between. Germline V gene lookup returns CDR1 SGDLS and CDR2 YYNGEE. The CDR3 has 17 amino acids. The CDR3 loop reads CASSGSRVLVEDTEAFF. In DNA, the CDR3 is TGTGCCAGCAGCGGGAGCCGGGTGCTTGTTGAGGATACTGAAGCTTTCTTT.

The chain is built from TRBV28 and TRBJ2-1; 11 bases map to TRBD2. CDR1 is MDHEN and CDR2 is SYDVKM in the germline V gene. The CDR3 has 15 residues. The J segment lost 5 bases and the V segment lost 6 bases, leaving 6 bases of the junction unmatched. CDR3 nucleotides: TGTGCCAGCAGGGGACCGGGACTAGCGGACAATGAGCAGTTCTTC. Its translation is CASRGPGLADNEQFF.

This clone was seen just once. V usage is TRBV12-5 and J usage is TRBJ1-1; D gene ambiguous. In germline, CDR1 is LGHNT, CDR2 FRNRAP. The CDR3 sequence is 14 residues long. Trimming removed 1 base at V and 3 bases at J, with 9 bases between. CDR3 amino acids: CASGLGGFYTEAFF. As DNA, the CDR3 is TGTGCTAGTGGTTTGGGAGGTTTTTACACTGAAGCTTTCTTT. The full variable domain, in which reference TRBV12-5 and TRBJ1-1 provide the parts outside the CDR3, is DARVTQTPRHKVTEMGQEVTMRCQPILGHNTVFWYRQTMMQGLELLAYFRNRAPLDDSGMPKDRFSAEMPDATLATLKIQPSEPRDSAVYFCASGLGGFYTEAFFGQGTRLTVV.

V usage is TRBV28 and J usage is TRBJ2-1; TRBD2 matches at 8 bases. This CDR3 contains 15 residues. The germline gives CDR1 MDHEN, CDR2 SYDVKM. Trimming removed 6 bases from V and 2 bases from J; junction bases left unmatched: 6. The CDR3, as DNA: TGTGCCAGCAGACTCGGGACTAGGACCTACAATGAGCAGTTCTTC. It yields the protein CASRLGTRTYNEQFF.

The V call is TRBV5-3, the J call TRBJ1-1; no reliable D call. TRBV5-3 counts as an open reading frame of uncertain function. The CDR3 covers 14 residues. V shed 8 bases and J shed 0 bases, with 14 bases lying between them. Written as DNA, the CDR3 is TGTGCCAGGGACCGATTTGACATGAACACTGAAGCTTTCTTT. It specifies CARDRFDMNTEAFF.

V usage is TRBV12-5 and J usage is TRBJ2-1; D might be TRBD1 or TRBD2, each matching 7 bases. The CDR3 is 15 amino acids. CDR1 LGHNT and CDR2 FRNRAP come from the germline V gene. V lost 7 bases, J lost 4 bases, and 17 bases lay in between. CDR3 residues: CASAPPGGGYNEQFF. In DNA, the CDR3 is TGTGCTAGTGCCCCGCCAGGGGGAGGGTACAATGAGCAGTTCTTC.

In this sample, this clone turned up a few times. The V call is TRBV4-3, the J call TRBJ2-6; TRBD1 aligns across 7 bases. V trimming: 7 bases; J trimming: 4 bases; junction bases outside the gene matches: 4. The germline CDR1 and CDR2 sequences are LGHNA and YSLEER. This CDR3 is built from 14 residues. CDR3 nucleotides: TGCGCCAGCACGACAGGGACCGGGGCCAACGTCCTGACTTTC. Protein sequence: CASTTGTGANVLTF.